This T cell receptor beta chain came from a study of beta chain features in type 1 diabetes. As concerns this clone: Antigen: not known.

One heparinised blood draw averaging approximately 100 mL was given by each donor. Every isolated RNA sample was fully reverse transcribed, so sequencing captured expressed TCRB transcripts. The assay was immunoSEQ multiplex PCR, and TCRdb's table has in-frame clones only and misses some. The sample has under 900,000 clones, under 20% seen once. This CDR3 contains 15 residues. CDR1 and CDR2 (germline): SNHLY, FYNNEI. V gave up 3 bases and J gave up 2 bases, with 11 bases separating them. Study-level points and caveats: A moderate, significant TCRB CDR3 shortening appeared in type 1 diabetes across four CD4+ subsets.

The chain joins TRBV2 to TRBJ1-5, with a tentative D call TRBD1 (6 bases). The sample consisted of naive CD4+ T cells from blood. The origin of this receptor is a woman aged 18-29 years in good health. The CDR3 DNA follows: TGTGCCAGCAGTGACCCCAGGGGAGGCAATCAGCCCCAGCATTTT. It encodes CASSDPRGGNQPQHF.